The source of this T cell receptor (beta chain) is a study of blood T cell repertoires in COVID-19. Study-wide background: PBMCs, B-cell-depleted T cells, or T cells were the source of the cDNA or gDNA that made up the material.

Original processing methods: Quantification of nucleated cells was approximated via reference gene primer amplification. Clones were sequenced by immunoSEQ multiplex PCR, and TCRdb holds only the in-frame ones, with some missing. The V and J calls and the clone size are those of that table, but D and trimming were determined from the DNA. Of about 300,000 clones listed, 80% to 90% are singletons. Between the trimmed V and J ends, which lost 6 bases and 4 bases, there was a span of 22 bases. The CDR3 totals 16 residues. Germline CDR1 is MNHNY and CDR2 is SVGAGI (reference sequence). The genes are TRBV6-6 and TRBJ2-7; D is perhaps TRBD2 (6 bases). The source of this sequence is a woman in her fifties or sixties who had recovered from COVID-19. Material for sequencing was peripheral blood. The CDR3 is CASRDPFGGGLYEQYF. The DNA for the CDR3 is TGTGCCAGCAGGGACCCCTTTGGGGGAGGATTATACGAGCAGTACTTC.